The rows below give T cell receptor beta chains drawn from one sample of a study of T-cell reconstitution after alpha-beta-depleted transplantation in children. TCRdb fed the PCR reads into MiXCR, producing one record per CDR3 protein. The sample holds around 370,000 distinct CDR3 sequences, about 17% seen once. Specimen: PBMCs, mostly from graft donor cells, collected 360 days after TCRalphabeta/CD19-depleted stem cell transplant. The source is a male patient between 2 and 9 years old who had a stem cell transplant for acute lymphoblastic leukemia, so the T cells may come from the graft donor. CDR3s include the opening cysteine and the closing phenylalanine or tryptophan. Each record gives: clone size, J gene, V gene, D gene, CDR3 length, CDR3 DNA, CDR3 protein. The D gene is left open where the match is weak. The size field is filled for only some rows; it gives once, few, many or a size class.

>-|TRBJ2-2|TRBV7-8|-|14
TGTGCCAGCAGCCCCCACAGGGACACCGGGGAGCTGTTTTTT
CASSPHRDTGELFF
>few|TRBJ2-5|TRBV5-6|-|14
TGTGCCAGCAGCTTGGCGCAGCGGCAAGAGACCCAGTACTTC
CASSLAQRQETQYF
>few|TRBJ2-5|TRBV29-1|TRBD2|17
TGCAGCGTAACAAGTGGTGTAGGGACTAGCGATGAAGAGACCCAGTACTTC
CSVTSGVGTSDEETQYF
>-|TRBJ2-7|TRBV10-3|-|15
TGTGCCATCAGTGAGCTGCAGGACTACAACTACGAGCAGTACTTC
CAISELQDYNYEQYF
>-|TRBJ2-3|TRBV25-1|-|14
TGTGCCAGCAGACCGGCGGGCAGCACAGATACGCAGTATTTT
CASRPAGSTDTQYF
>few|TRBJ2-3|TRBV11-2|-|18
TGTGCCAGCAGCTTATATGGCCCCTGGGGACACATCACAGATACGCAGTATTTT
CASSLYGPWGHITDTQYF
>few|TRBJ2-7|TRBV12-3/TRBV12-4|-|13
TGTGCCAGCAGTCGGAGGGGATCCTACGAGCAGTACTTC
CASSRRGSYEQYF
>many|TRBJ2-4|TRBV20-1|-|15
TGCAGTGCTAGAGATCTGAGGGCTAGCAAAAACATTCAGTACTTC
CSARDLRASKNIQYF
>many|TRBJ2-7|TRBV6-2/TRBV6-3|-|12
TGTGCCAGCAGCCGAACAGCGTACGAGCAGTACTTC
CASSRTAYEQYF
>-|TRBJ1-1|TRBV28|-|14
TGTGCCAGCAGGCACAGCCGGACAAACACTGAAGCTTTCTTT
CASRHSRTNTEAFF
>few|TRBJ2-1|TRBV7-9|-|17
TGTGCCAGCAGCTTAGTTTCAGGGTCGGGTTCCTACAATGAGCAGTTCTTC
CASSLVSGSGSYNEQFF
>-|TRBJ1-3|TRBV12-3/TRBV12-4|-|15
TGTGCCGGCAGTTTAGGGACGGCCTCTGGAAACACCATATATTTT
CAGSLGTASGNTIYF
>-|TRBJ2-7|TRBV2|-|14
TGTGCCAGCAGTGAAGCTATCCTCTCCTACGAGCAGTACTTC
CASSEAILSYEQYF
>many|TRBJ2-7|TRBV25-1|-|16
TGTGCCAGCAGTCCCACTTCTAACACCGGTAGGAGCGAGCAGTACTTC
CASSPTSNTGRSEQYF
>many|TRBJ2-3|TRBV20-1|-|11
TGCAGCGGGGATAGCACAGATACGCAGTATTTT
CSGDSTDTQYF
>few|TRBJ2-1|TRBV28|-|13
TGTGCCAGCAGTTTACCTAGCGACAATGAGCAGTTCTTC
CASSLPSDNEQFF
>few|TRBJ1-1|TRBV28|-|12
TGTGCCAGCAGCGTAGGGAACGCCGAAGCTTTCTTT
CASSVGNAEAFF
>few|TRBJ2-1|TRBV5-1|-|12
TGCGCCAGCAGCTCCACGGGAGAGGAGCAGTTCTTC
CASSSTGEEQFF
>few|TRBJ2-7|TRBV13|TRBD2|19
TGTGCCAGCAGCCTCCAAGGACTAGCGGGAGTTCCACCCTCCTACGAGCAGTACTTC
CASSLQGLAGVPPSYEQYF
>many|TRBJ1-3|TRBV2|TRBD1|15
TGTGCCAGCAGTCGACAGGGGGCAGGGGGAAACACCATATATTTT
CASSRQGAGGNTIYF
>many|TRBJ2-6|TRBV28|TRBD2|20
TGTGCCAGCAGTTTAGGGGGACTAGCGGGAGGGCGGTCTGGGGCCAACGTCCTGACTTTC
CASSLGGLAGGRSGANVLTF
>many|TRBJ2-7|TRBV28|TRBD1|19
TGTGCCAGCAGTTTTATAAGGACAGGGTGGGAATTACTCTCCTACGAGCAGTACTTC
CASSFIRTGWELLSYEQYF
>-|TRBJ2-7|TRBV5-1|-|12
TGCGCCAGCAGTAACAGGGCCTACGAGCAGTACTTC
CASSNRAYEQYF
>few|TRBJ2-3|TRBV20-1|TRBD2|12
TGCAGTGCTAGCGGGGGGGCAAGCACGCAGTATTTT
CSASGGASTQYF
>-|TRBJ2-7|TRBV4-1|TRBD1|18
TGCGCCAGCAGCCAGGATAACTCGGGACAGGGTCTCTACTACGAGCAGTACTTC
CASSQDNSGQGLYYEQYF
>few|TRBJ2-1|TRBV4-1|TRBD2|16
TGCGCCAGCAGCCAAGATTTGAGGGGACTAGGGAATGAGCAGTTCTTC
CASSQDLRGLGNEQFF
>-|TRBJ2-5|TRBV10-3|-|11
TGTGCCATTGGACCCCCCGGGACCCAGTACTTC
CAIGPPGTQYF
>-|TRBJ2-5|TRBV20-1|TRBD2|17
TGCAGTGCTAGGACCCCGACTAGCGGGAGGGCCGAAGAGACCCAGTACTTC
CSARTPTSGRAEETQYF
>-|TRBJ2-7|TRBV20-1|TRBD1|17
TGCAGTGCTAGAGGGGACAGGGGAATAGGACCGTCCTACGAGCAGTACTTC
CSARGDRGIGPSYEQYF
>many|TRBJ2-1|TRBV10-3|TRBD2|15
TGTGCCATCAGTAGGGGACTAGCGGGAGGCGATGAGCAGTTCTTC
CAISRGLAGGDEQFF
>-|TRBJ1-4|TRBV15|-|15
TGTGCCACCAGCAGAGAGACCGCAACTAATGAAAAACTGTTTTTT
CATSRETATNEKLFF
>-|TRBJ2-1|TRBV18|-|13
TGTGCCAGCTCACCAGATTGGGGGAGTGAGCAGTTCTTC
CASSPDWGSEQFF
>-|TRBJ2-7|TRBV27|TRBD1|15
TGTGCCAGCAGTTTGTCCGGGACAGGGGACGGGGAGCAGTACTTC
CASSLSGTGDGEQYF
>few|TRBJ2-2|TRBV6-1|TRBD2|16
TGTGCCAGCAGCCCGCGGGGCGGGAGATTTACCGGGGAGCTGTTTTTT
CASSPRGGRFTGELFF
>many|TRBJ2-1|TRBV12-3/TRBV12-4|TRBD2|16
TGTGCCAGCAGTCGACTAGCATCGAGCTCCTACAATGAGCAGTTCTTC
CASSRLASSSYNEQFF
>-|TRBJ2-7|TRBV18|TRBD2|16
TGTGCCAGCTCACCACGATATGGGACTAGCGGTTACGAGCAGTACTTC
CASSPRYGTSGYEQYF
>many|TRBJ2-5|TRBV28|-|13
TGTGCCAGCAGAGGGGCCGCGTGGGAGACCCAGTACTTC
CASRGAAWETQYF
>many|TRBJ2-7|TRBV6-2/TRBV6-3|-|14
TGTGCCAGCAGTTACCTTCCCCGCATAGGCGAGCAGTACTTC
CASSYLPRIGEQYF
>-|TRBJ2-3|TRBV4-3|-|14
TGCGCCAGCAGCCCAAGCCTAGTCCGGGGTACGCAGTATTTT
CASSPSLVRGTQYF
>-|TRBJ2-1|TRBV4-1|TRBD1|15
TGCGCCAGCAGCCACAGACAGGGCCTCTACAATGAGCAGTTCTTC
CASSHRQGLYNEQFF
>-|TRBJ2-7|TRBV6-2/TRBV6-3|-|15
TGTGCCAGCAGTTACTCGGGAGACGCTAATGGGGAGCAGTACTTC
CASSYSGDANGEQYF
>few|TRBJ2-7|TRBV28|-|12
TGTGCCAGCACAGGGGAACGCTCTTGGCAGTACTTC
CASTGERSWQYF
>few|TRBJ2-7|TRBV5-1|TRBD2|15
TGCGCCAGCAGCTTGTATCCAGCGGGAGGCTACGAGCAGTACTTC
CASSLYPAGGYEQYF
>-|TRBJ2-7|TRBV6-2/TRBV6-3|TRBD2|21
TGTGCCAGCAGTTACGAGGGGCATCCGGGACTAGAAATCTTGAGCTCCTACGAGCAGTACTTC
CASSYEGHPGLEILSSYEQYF
>many|TRBJ2-2|TRBV4-1|-|15
TGCGCCAGCAGCCAAGAGGGGACGGGGGTCGGGGAGCTGTTTTTT
CASSQEGTGVGELFF
>few|TRBJ1-5|TRBV28|-|15
TGTGCCAGCAGTCAGGGACACTTTAGCAATCAGCCCCAGCATTTT
CASSQGHFSNQPQHF
>-|TRBJ1-3|TRBV6-4|-|24
TGTGCCAGCAGTCGGATCTTCGACAGGACACGCCATTCCCGGCGCCATTTCTCTGGAAACACCATATATTTT
CASSRIFDRTRHSRRHFSGNTIYF
>-|TRBJ2-7|TRBV10-2|TRBD1|15
TGCGCCAGCAGCCCCGGGACAGGGAACAACTACGAGCAGTACTTC
CASSPGTGNNYEQYF
>-|TRBJ2-7|TRBV20-1|-|17
TGCAGTGCTCGGACCCGTCCTCCTACCGGGGCATCGAACGAGCAGTACTTC
CSARTRPPTGASNEQYF
>few|TRBJ2-7|TRBV4-1|TRBD1|15
TGCGCCAGCAGCCAAGTCAGGGGGTCCCCCTACGAGCAGTACTTC
CASSQVRGSPYEQYF
>-|TRBJ2-7|TRBV27|TRBD1|15
TGTGCCAGCAGTCGATCGGGACAGGGGGCCCGCGAGCAGTACTTC
CASSRSGQGAREQYF
>few|TRBJ1-5|TRBV12-3/TRBV12-4|-|16
TGTGCCAGCAGTCCAGGCGGGGTTCGAAGCAATCAGCCCCAGCATTTT
CASSPGGVRSNQPQHF
>many|TRBJ2-3|TRBV20-1|TRBD2|16
TGCAGTGCGAGAGGCCCGGTAGCGGGAGGAACAGATACGCAGTATTTT
CSARGPVAGGTDTQYF
>-|TRBJ2-5|TRBV20-1|-|14
TGCAGTGCTAGACCTGAACGCCCGCAACAGGCCCAGTACTTC
CSARPERPQQAQYF